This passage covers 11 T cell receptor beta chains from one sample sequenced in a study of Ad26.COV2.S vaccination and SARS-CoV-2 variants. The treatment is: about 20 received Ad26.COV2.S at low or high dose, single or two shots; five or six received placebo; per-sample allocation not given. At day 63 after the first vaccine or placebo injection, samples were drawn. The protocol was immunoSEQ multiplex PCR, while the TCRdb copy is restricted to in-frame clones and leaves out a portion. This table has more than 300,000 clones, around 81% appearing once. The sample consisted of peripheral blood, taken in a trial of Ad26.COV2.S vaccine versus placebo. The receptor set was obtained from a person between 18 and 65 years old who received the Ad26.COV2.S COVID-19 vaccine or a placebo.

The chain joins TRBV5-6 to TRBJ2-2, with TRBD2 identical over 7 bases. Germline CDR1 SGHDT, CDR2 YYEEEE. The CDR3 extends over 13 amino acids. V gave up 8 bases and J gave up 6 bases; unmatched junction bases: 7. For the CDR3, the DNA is TGTGCCAGTGGCGGGGGTTTTTCCGGGGAGCTGTTTTTT. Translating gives CASGGGFSGELFF.

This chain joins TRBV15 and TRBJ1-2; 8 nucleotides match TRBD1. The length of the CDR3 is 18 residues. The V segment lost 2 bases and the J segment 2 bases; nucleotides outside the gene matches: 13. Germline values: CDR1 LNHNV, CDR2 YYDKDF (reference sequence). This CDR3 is CATSRTLFGQGENYGYTF. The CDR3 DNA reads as TGTGCCACCAGCAGAACCCTATTCGGACAGGGAGAAAACTATGGCTACACCTTC.

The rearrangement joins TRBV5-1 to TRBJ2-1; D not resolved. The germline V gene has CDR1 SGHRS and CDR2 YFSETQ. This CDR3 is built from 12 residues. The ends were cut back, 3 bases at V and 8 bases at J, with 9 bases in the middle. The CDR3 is CASSSPGYEQFF. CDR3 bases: TGCGCCAGCAGCTCGCCAGGATATGAGCAGTTCTTC.

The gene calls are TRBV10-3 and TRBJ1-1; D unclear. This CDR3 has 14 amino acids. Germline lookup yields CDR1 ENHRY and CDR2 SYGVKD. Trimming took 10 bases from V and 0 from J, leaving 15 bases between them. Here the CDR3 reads CASSSINMNTEAFF. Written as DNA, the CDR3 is TGTGCCAGTAGCTCGATCAACATGAACACTGAAGCTTTCTTT.

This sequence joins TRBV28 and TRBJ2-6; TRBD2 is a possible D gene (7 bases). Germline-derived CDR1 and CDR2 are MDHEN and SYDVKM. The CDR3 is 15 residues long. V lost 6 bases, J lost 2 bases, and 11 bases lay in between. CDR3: CASSEGGTGANVLTF. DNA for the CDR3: TGTGCCAGCAGCGAGGGGGGGACTGGGGCCAACGTCCTGACTTTC. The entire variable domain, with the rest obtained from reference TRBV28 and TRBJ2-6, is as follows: DVKVTQSSRYLVKRTGEKVFLECVQDMDHENMFWYRQDPGLGLRLIYFSYDVKMKEKGDIPEGYSVSREKKERFSLILESASTNQTSMYLCASSEGGTGANVLTFGAGSRLTVL.

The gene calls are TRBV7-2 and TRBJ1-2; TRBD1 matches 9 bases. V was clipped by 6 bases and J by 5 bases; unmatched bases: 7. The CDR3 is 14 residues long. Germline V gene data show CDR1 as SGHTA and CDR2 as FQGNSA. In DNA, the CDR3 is TGTGCCAGCAGTCTTCCGGGACAGGGTTATGGCTACACCTTC. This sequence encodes CASSLPGQGYGYTF.

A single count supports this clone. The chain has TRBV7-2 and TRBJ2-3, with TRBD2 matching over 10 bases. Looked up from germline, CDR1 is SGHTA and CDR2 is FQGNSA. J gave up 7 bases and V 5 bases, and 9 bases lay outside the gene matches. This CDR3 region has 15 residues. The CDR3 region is CASSPGAGGLYTQYF. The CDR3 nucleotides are TGTGCCAGCAGCCCAGGAGCGGGGGGGCTGTATACGCAGTATTTT.

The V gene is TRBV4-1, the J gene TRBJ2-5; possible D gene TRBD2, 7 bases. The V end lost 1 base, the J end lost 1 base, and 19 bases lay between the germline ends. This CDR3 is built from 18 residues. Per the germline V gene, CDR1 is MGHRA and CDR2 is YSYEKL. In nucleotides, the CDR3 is TGCGCCAGCAGCCAAGGCCTAGGGGGGGCCCGGGTCCAAGAGACCCAGTACTTC. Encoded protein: CASSQGLGGARVQETQYF.

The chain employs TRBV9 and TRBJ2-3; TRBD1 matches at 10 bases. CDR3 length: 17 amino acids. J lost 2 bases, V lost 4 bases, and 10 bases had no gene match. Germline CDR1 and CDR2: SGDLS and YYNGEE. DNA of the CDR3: TGTGCCAGCAGCCCCCGACAGGGGGCGCGAATCACAGATACGCAGTATTTT. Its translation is CASSPRQGARITDTQYF.

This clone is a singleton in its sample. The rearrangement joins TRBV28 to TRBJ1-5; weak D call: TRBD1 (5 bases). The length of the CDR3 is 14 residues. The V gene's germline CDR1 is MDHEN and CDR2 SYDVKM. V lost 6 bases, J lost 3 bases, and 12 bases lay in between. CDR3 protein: CASSGGWANQPQHF. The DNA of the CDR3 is TGTGCCAGCAGCGGGGGTTGGGCCAATCAGCCCCAGCATTTT.

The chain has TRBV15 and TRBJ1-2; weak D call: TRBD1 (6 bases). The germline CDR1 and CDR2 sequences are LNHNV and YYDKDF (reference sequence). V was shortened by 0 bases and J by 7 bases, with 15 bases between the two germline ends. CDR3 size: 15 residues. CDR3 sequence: CATSRDGGGRSGYTF. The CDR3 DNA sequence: TGTGCCACCAGCAGAGACGGAGGGGGAAGGAGTGGCTACACCTTC.